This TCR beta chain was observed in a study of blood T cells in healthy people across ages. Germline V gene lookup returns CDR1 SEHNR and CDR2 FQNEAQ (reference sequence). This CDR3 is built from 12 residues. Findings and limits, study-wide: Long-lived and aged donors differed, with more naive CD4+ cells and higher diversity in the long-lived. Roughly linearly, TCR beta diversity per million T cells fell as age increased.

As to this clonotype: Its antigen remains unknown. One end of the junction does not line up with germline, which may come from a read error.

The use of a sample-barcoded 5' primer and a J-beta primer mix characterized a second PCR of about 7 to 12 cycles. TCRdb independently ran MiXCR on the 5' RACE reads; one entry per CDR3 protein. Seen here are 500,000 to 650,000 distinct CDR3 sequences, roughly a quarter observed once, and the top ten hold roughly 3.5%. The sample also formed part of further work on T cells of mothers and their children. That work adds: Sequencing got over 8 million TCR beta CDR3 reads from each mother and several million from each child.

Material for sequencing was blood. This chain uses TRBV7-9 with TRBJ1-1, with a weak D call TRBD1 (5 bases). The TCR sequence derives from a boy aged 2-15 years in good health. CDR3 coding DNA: TGTGCCAGCAGCATGGGACGGACTGAGGCTTTCTTT. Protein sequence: CASSMGRTEAFF.